The TCR beta chain under discussion was sequenced for a study of cytomegalovirus exposure and HLA in healthy donors. Study summary: A prior analysis found roughly 100 million unique TCR beta sequences from around 180 million T cells.

A multiplex PCR was run with 60 Vbeta primers and 13 Jbeta primers. Libraries were prepared by immunoSEQ multiplex PCR; TCRdb keeps only in-frame clonotypes and omits some of them. The sample consists of some 130,000 clones, 70% to 85% of them appearing once. As to this clone: Its specificity is not known.

Overall study results and limits: Specific recognition of CMV antigens was confirmed in vitro for a few chains (all CMV-associated).

The length of the CDR3 is 15 residues. Per germline, CDR1 MNHEY and CDR2 SMNVEV (reference sequence). Trimming at V came to 3 bases and at J to 4 bases, leaving 4 bases not matched to a gene. The origin of this receptor is a female donor in good health and CMV-seronegative. Sequencing was done on a sample of PBMCs. This chain uses TRBV27 with TRBJ2-3, with TRBD1 matching 10 bases. The CDR3, as DNA: TGTGCCAGCAGTTTTGGACAGGGGGTCGCAGATACGCAGTATTTT. This codes for CASSFGQGVADTQYF.